The rows below give T cell receptor beta chains drawn from one sample of a study of blood T cell repertoires in COVID-19. Here immunoSEQ multiplex PCR was the method, and the copy in TCRdb shows in-frame clones only, minus some. The sample holds about 76,000 clones; more than 80% are singletons and the top ten take roughly 18%. Sequenced sample: peripheral blood. The receptors come from a woman between 55 and 75 years old with acute or convalescent COVID-19. CDR3s include the opening cysteine and the closing phenylalanine or tryptophan. A D gene is named only where the DNA matches it firmly. Size is stated for part of the rows, as once, few or many counts, or as a class when the clone is expanded.

d_call: NA
v_call: TRBV7-9
clone_size: NA
cdr3_length: 12
j_call: TRBJ2-5
cdr3_nt: TGTGCCAGCAGCTTAGAGATCCGCGCCCAGTACTTC
cdr3_aa: CASSLEIRAQYF

d_call: NA
v_call: TRBV19
clone_size: NA
cdr3_length: 17
j_call: TRBJ2-6
cdr3_nt: TGTGCCAGTAGTATCCCATCCAGGGGCACTGGGGCCAACGTCCTGACTTTC
cdr3_aa: CASSIPSRGTGANVLTF

d_call: TRBD1
v_call: TRBV24-1
clone_size: few
cdr3_length: 15
j_call: TRBJ1-6
cdr3_nt: TGTGCCACCAGTGATTTCAGGGGGGCCCGGTCACCCCTCCACTTT
cdr3_aa: CATSDFRGARSPLHF

d_call: NA
v_call: TRBV4-3
clone_size: NA
cdr3_length: 13
j_call: TRBJ1-3
cdr3_nt: TGCGCCAGCAGCCAAGGGAGTGGGAACACCATATATTTT
cdr3_aa: CASSQGSGNTIYF

d_call: NA
v_call: TRBV2
clone_size: NA
cdr3_length: 13
j_call: TRBJ1-1
cdr3_nt: TGTGCCAGCAGCCCCGAGATGAACACTGAAGCTTTCTTT
cdr3_aa: CASSPEMNTEAFF

d_call: NA
v_call: TRBV19
clone_size: NA
cdr3_length: 13
j_call: TRBJ2-1
cdr3_nt: TGTGCCAGTAGTATCTACAGAGACAATGAGCAGTTCTTC
cdr3_aa: CASSIYRDNEQFF

d_call: TRBD2
v_call: TRBV28
clone_size: NA
cdr3_length: 19
j_call: TRBJ2-4
cdr3_nt: TGTGCCAGCAGTTTCTCCGGGACTAGCTCAACGCTAGCCAAAAACATTCAGTACTTC
cdr3_aa: CASSFSGTSSTLAKNIQYF

d_call: NA
v_call: TRBV28
clone_size: once
cdr3_length: 14
j_call: TRBJ1-5
cdr3_nt: TGTGCCAGCAGTTTCTTGGGAGGCAATCAGCCCCAGCATTTT
cdr3_aa: CASSFLGGNQPQHF

d_call: TRBD1
v_call: TRBV2
clone_size: few
cdr3_length: 17
j_call: TRBJ2-5
cdr3_nt: TGTGCCAGCAGAAGGATGACAGGGGGCGGATTTGGGGAGACCCAGTACTTC
cdr3_aa: CASRRMTGGGFGETQYF

d_call: NA
v_call: TRBV6-5
clone_size: once
cdr3_length: 14
j_call: TRBJ1-2
cdr3_nt: TGTGCCAGCAGGGGGAGACCGAACCAAGGAGGCTACACCTTC
cdr3_aa: CASRGRPNQGGYTF

d_call: NA
v_call: TRBV7-6
clone_size: many
cdr3_length: 15
j_call: TRBJ2-2
cdr3_nt: TGTGCCAGCAGCTTAGACTTAATAGCGGCCGGGGAGCTGTTTTTT
cdr3_aa: CASSLDLIAAGELFF

d_call: NA
v_call: TRBV6-5
clone_size: NA
cdr3_length: 14
j_call: TRBJ1-3
cdr3_nt: TGTGCCAGCAGATTCGACAGTACTGGAAACACCATATATTTT
cdr3_aa: CASRFDSTGNTIYF

d_call: TRBD1
v_call: TRBV5-1
clone_size: NA
cdr3_length: 13
j_call: TRBJ1-2
cdr3_nt: TGCGCCAGCCGGGACAGGCAGTACTATGGCTACACCTTC
cdr3_aa: CASRDRQYYGYTF

d_call: NA
v_call: TRBV6-7
clone_size: NA
cdr3_length: 15
j_call: TRBJ1-4
cdr3_nt: TGTGCCAGCAGTTACTGGGCCAGTTATAATGAAAAACTGTTTTTT
cdr3_aa: CASSYWASYNEKLFF

d_call: NA
v_call: TRBV11-2
clone_size: NA
cdr3_length: 16
j_call: TRBJ2-1
cdr3_nt: TGTGCCAGCAGCTTAGATCTGGGGGGGGCTTACAATGAGCAGTTCTTC
cdr3_aa: CASSLDLGGAYNEQFF

d_call: TRBD2
v_call: TRBV5-1
clone_size: NA
cdr3_length: 18
j_call: TRBJ2-5
cdr3_nt: TGCGCCAGCAGCCTCGGACCGGGACTAGCGGGGGCTCAAGAGACCCAGTACTTC
cdr3_aa: CASSLGPGLAGAQETQYF

d_call: NA
v_call: TRBV2
clone_size: NA
cdr3_length: 13
j_call: TRBJ1-2
cdr3_nt: TGTGCCAGCAGTGTGGACAGTCATTATGGCTACACCTTC
cdr3_aa: CASSVDSHYGYTF

d_call: TRBD1
v_call: TRBV24-1
clone_size: once
cdr3_length: 15
j_call: TRBJ2-1
cdr3_nt: TGTGCCACCAGTGATGAAGGGACAGCACATAAGGGGCAGTTCTTC
cdr3_aa: CATSDEGTAHKGQFF

d_call: TRBD1
v_call: TRBV7-9
clone_size: NA
cdr3_length: 15
j_call: TRBJ2-1
cdr3_nt: TGTGCCAGCAGCTACCTGGGACAGGGTTACAATGAGCAGTTCTTC
cdr3_aa: CASSYLGQGYNEQFF

d_call: NA
v_call: TRBV14
clone_size: NA
cdr3_length: 14
j_call: TRBJ2-5
cdr3_nt: TGTGCCAGCAGCCAAGAGGATAGGGGAGAGACCCAGTACTTC
cdr3_aa: CASSQEDRGETQYF

d_call: TRBD2
v_call: TRBV11-2
clone_size: NA
cdr3_length: 16
j_call: TRBJ2-3
cdr3_nt: TGTGCCAGTCGCCTAGCGGGGGGGCCGGGCACAGATACGCAGTATTTT
cdr3_aa: CASRLAGGPGTDTQYF

d_call: TRBD1
v_call: TRBV18
clone_size: NA
cdr3_length: 15
j_call: TRBJ2-2
cdr3_nt: TGTGCCAGCTCGCAGGACAGGAGGAACACCGGGGAGCTGTTTTTT
cdr3_aa: CASSQDRRNTGELFF

d_call: NA
v_call: TRBV19
clone_size: NA
cdr3_length: 12
j_call: TRBJ1-1
cdr3_nt: TGTGCCAGTAATGGGGCCGGGCCCCAAGCTTTCTTT
cdr3_aa: CASNGAGPQAFF

d_call: TRBD2
v_call: TRBV10-3
clone_size: NA
cdr3_length: 18
j_call: TRBJ2-1
cdr3_nt: TGTGCCATCAGTGCTGGGACTAGCGGGGGGGCCACGTTAAATGAGCAGTTCTTC
cdr3_aa: CAISAGTSGGATLNEQFF

d_call: NA
v_call: TRBV9
clone_size: once
cdr3_length: 14
j_call: TRBJ2-7
cdr3_nt: TGTGCCAGCAGCGTATGGCAAGATGATTACGAGCAGTACTTC
cdr3_aa: CASSVWQDDYEQYF

d_call: TRBD2
v_call: TRBV5-4
clone_size: NA
cdr3_length: 17
j_call: TRBJ2-2
cdr3_nt: TGTGCCAGCAGCCCTCTCCAAGCGGGGGCCTACACCGGGGAGCTGTTTTTT
cdr3_aa: CASSPLQAGAYTGELFF

d_call: NA
v_call: TRBV5-6
clone_size: NA
cdr3_length: 13
j_call: TRBJ2-2
cdr3_nt: TGTGCCAGCAGCCCCCAGGTGGGCGGGGAGCTGTTTTTT
cdr3_aa: CASSPQVGGELFF

d_call: NA
v_call: TRBV5-1
clone_size: NA
cdr3_length: 15
j_call: TRBJ2-6
cdr3_nt: TGCGCCAGCAGCTTGCGCAGGGCTGGGGCCAACGTCCTGACTTTC
cdr3_aa: CASSLRRAGANVLTF

d_call: NA
v_call: TRBV9
clone_size: few
cdr3_length: 12
j_call: TRBJ1-2
cdr3_nt: TGTGCCAGCAGCTCTCATCTTGGCCAGGCCCACTTC
cdr3_aa: CASSSHLGQAHF

d_call: TRBD1
v_call: TRBV2
clone_size: once
cdr3_length: 15
j_call: TRBJ1-1
cdr3_nt: TGTGCCAGCAGCCTCACAGGGGTTGTGAACACTGAAGCTTTCTTT
cdr3_aa: CASSLTGVVNTEAFF

d_call: NA
v_call: TRBV6-2/TRBV6-3
clone_size: many
cdr3_length: 12
j_call: TRBJ2-5
cdr3_nt: TGTGCCAGCAGTTACTCGCGGCGGACCCAGTACTTC
cdr3_aa: CASSYSRRTQYF

d_call: TRBD1
v_call: TRBV2
clone_size: once
cdr3_length: 13
j_call: TRBJ1-2
cdr3_nt: TGTGCCAGCAGTGGGGGGACAGGGGTGGTGTACACCTTC
cdr3_aa: CASSGGTGVVYTF

d_call: TRBD2
v_call: TRBV19
clone_size: NA
cdr3_length: 16
j_call: TRBJ2-5
cdr3_nt: TGTGCCAGTAGTGTTACTAGCGGGGGGGCCGGAGAGACCCAGTACTTC
cdr3_aa: CASSVTSGGAGETQYF

d_call: NA
v_call: TRBV30
clone_size: NA
cdr3_length: 13
j_call: TRBJ1-5
cdr3_nt: TGTGCCTGGAGTGGGGGTGCGGGCCAGCCCCAGCATTTT
cdr3_aa: CAWSGGAGQPQHF

d_call: NA
v_call: TRBV10-1
clone_size: many
cdr3_length: 12
j_call: TRBJ2-2
cdr3_nt: TGCGCCAGCATACAGTTTACCGGGGAGCTGTTTTTT
cdr3_aa: CASIQFTGELFF

d_call: NA
v_call: TRBV11-2
clone_size: NA
cdr3_length: 14
j_call: TRBJ1-1
cdr3_nt: TGTGCCAGCAGCTTAGTGGCAGGGCTGGATGAAGCTTTCTTT
cdr3_aa: CASSLVAGLDEAFF

d_call: NA
v_call: TRBV7-8
clone_size: once
cdr3_length: 13
j_call: TRBJ2-4
cdr3_nt: TGTGCCAGCAGCTCCGGACAGACAAACATTCAGTACTTC
cdr3_aa: CASSSGQTNIQYF

d_call: NA
v_call: TRBV6-1
clone_size: NA
cdr3_length: 16
j_call: TRBJ1-3
cdr3_nt: TGTGCCAGCAGTGCTTTCTCAGGGGAGACTGGAAACACCATATATTTT
cdr3_aa: CASSAFSGETGNTIYF

d_call: NA
v_call: TRBV11-2
clone_size: NA
cdr3_length: 13
j_call: TRBJ1-2
cdr3_nt: TGTGCCAGCAGCTCGACAGGAGCCTATGGCTACACCTTC
cdr3_aa: CASSSTGAYGYTF

d_call: NA
v_call: TRBV6-5
clone_size: NA
cdr3_length: 14
j_call: TRBJ1-1
cdr3_nt: TGTGCCAGCAGTTATGACAGCTTGAACACTGAAGCTTTCTTT
cdr3_aa: CASSYDSLNTEAFF

d_call: NA
v_call: TRBV11-2
clone_size: few
cdr3_length: 15
j_call: TRBJ2-4
cdr3_nt: TGTGCCAGCAGCTCATGGGGGGACGGGAAAAACATTCAGTACTTC
cdr3_aa: CASSSWGDGKNIQYF

d_call: NA
v_call: TRBV27
clone_size: NA
cdr3_length: 15
j_call: TRBJ1-1
cdr3_nt: TGTGCCAGCAGGCGAAAAGCCGGGGGGAACACTGAAGCTTTCTTT
cdr3_aa: CASRRKAGGNTEAFF

d_call: TRBD1
v_call: TRBV4-2
clone_size: once
cdr3_length: 15
j_call: TRBJ1-2
cdr3_nt: TGTGCCAGCAGCCAAGTCGGGACAGGGAGCTATGGCTACACCTTC
cdr3_aa: CASSQVGTGSYGYTF

d_call: NA
v_call: TRBV3-1/TRBV3-2
clone_size: NA
cdr3_length: 13
j_call: TRBJ1-1
cdr3_nt: TGTGCCAGCAGCCAAATCCAAAACACTGAAGCTTTCTTT
cdr3_aa: CASSQIQNTEAFF

d_call: NA
v_call: TRBV7-6
clone_size: NA
cdr3_length: 14
j_call: TRBJ1-1
cdr3_nt: TGTGCCAGCAGCGCGACCGTCGGGGGGACTGAAGCTTTCTTT
cdr3_aa: CASSATVGGTEAFF